Listed below are T cell receptor beta chains from one sample, sequenced in a study of T cell responses to AZD1222 COVID-19 vaccine. The table came from immunoSEQ multiplex PCR; TCRdb's copy has only in-frame clones and leaves some out. The repertoire consists of 160,000 or so clones, with approximately 94% occurring once and the leading ten covering under 6%. The source material was peripheral blood, sampled 28 days after the second AZD1222 dose. The receptors were sampled from an adult who received the AZD1222 COVID-19 vaccine. The CDR3 runs from the conserved cysteine through the conserved F or W. Each record gives: V gene, J gene, clone size, D gene, CDR3 protein, CDR3 DNA. A D gene is named only where the DNA matches it firmly. Size tells how often a clone was seen (once, few, many) or the class of an expanded clone, and some rows leave it out.

>TRBV23-1|TRBJ1-6|NA|NA
CASRSNSPLHF
TGCGCCAGCAGAAGCAATTCACCCCTCCACTTT
>TRBV2|TRBJ2-7|NA|NA
CASRATDYEQYF
TGTGCCAGCAGGGCGACAGACTACGAGCAGTACTTC
>TRBV6-6|TRBJ1-5|NA|TRBD1
CASAQGFQPQHF
TGTGCCAGCGCACAGGGGTTTCAGCCCCAGCATTTT
>TRBV6-5|TRBJ2-7|NA|NA
CASTKGDRTYEQYF
TGTGCCAGCACAAAAGGGGACCGAACCTACGAGCAGTACTTC
>TRBV3-1/TRBV3-2|TRBJ2-1|once|NA
CASSQPGPNEQFF
TGTGCCAGCAGCCAACCAGGGCCCAATGAGCAGTTCTTC
>TRBV25-1|TRBJ1-2|NA|NA
CASSEAGALTF
TGTGCCAGCAGTGAAGCGGGCGCGCTAACCTTC
>TRBV12-3/TRBV12-4|TRBJ2-7|NA|NA
CASSFGSEQYF
TGTGCCAGCAGTTTCGGTTCCGAGCAGTACTTC
>TRBV19|TRBJ2-7|NA|NA
CASSRAGPPYEQYF
TGTGCCAGTAGTAGAGCCGGGCCTCCCTACGAGCAGTACTTC
>TRBV12-3/TRBV12-4|TRBJ2-2|once|TRBD2
CASTGGPGELFF
TGTGCCTCAACGGGGGGGCCCGGGGAGCTGTTTTTT
>TRBV18|TRBJ1-3|NA|NA
CASSLSDSGNTIYF
TGTGCCAGCTCACTCTCTGACTCTGGAAACACCATATATTTT
>TRBV19|TRBJ1-2|NA|NA
CASSIDLDPPPGANYGYTF
TGTGCCAGTAGTATAGATCTAGACCCACCTCCCGGGGCAAACTATGGCTACACCTTC